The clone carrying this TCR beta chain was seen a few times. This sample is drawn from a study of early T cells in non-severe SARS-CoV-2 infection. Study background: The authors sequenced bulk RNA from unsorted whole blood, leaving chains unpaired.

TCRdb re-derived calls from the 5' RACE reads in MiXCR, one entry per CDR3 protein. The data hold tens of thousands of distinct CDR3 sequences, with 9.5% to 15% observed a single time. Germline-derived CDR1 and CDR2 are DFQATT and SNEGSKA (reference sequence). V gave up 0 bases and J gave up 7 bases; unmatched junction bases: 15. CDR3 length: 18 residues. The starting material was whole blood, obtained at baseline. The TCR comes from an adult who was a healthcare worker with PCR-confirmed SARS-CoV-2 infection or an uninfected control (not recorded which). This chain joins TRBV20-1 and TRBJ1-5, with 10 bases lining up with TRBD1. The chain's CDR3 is CSARDSDGTGAPRQPQHF. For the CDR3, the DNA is TGCAGTGCTAGAGACTCCGACGGGACAGGGGCCCCTAGGCAGCCCCAGCATTTT.